This T cell receptor beta chain was profiled in a study of OX40 agonist ivuxolimab in advanced cancers. Study-level information: Past anti-PD-1, anti-PD-L1 or anti-CTLA-4 therapy was accepted, and 40% to 45% had received some.

Sequencing was performed with immunoSEQ multiplex PCR; in TCRdb, only in-frame clones are kept and a portion is missing. The sample lists 40,000 to 60,000 clones, just under 95% occurring once. Germline V gene sequence: CDR1 SNHLY, CDR2 FYNNEI. The CDR3 has 14 residues. Trimming shortened V by 8 bases and J by 1 base, and 13 bases separated the two germline ends. This chain uses TRBV2 with TRBJ2-3; D not certain. The sequence was collected from an adult with an advanced solid tumor such as melanoma, head and neck, liver or kidney cancer. Sequenced material: CD4+ or CD8+ T cells sorted from blood, taken in a trial of the OX40 agonist ivuxolimab. In nucleotides, the CDR3 is TGTGCCAGCCTCGGTACCCGTGGCACAGATACGCAGTATTTT. Translation gives CASLGTRGTDTQYF.